A selection of T cell receptor beta chains follows, all from one sample in a study of OX40 agonist ivuxolimab in advanced cancers. The assay was immunoSEQ multiplex PCR, and TCRdb's table has in-frame clones only and misses some. The table has approximately 92,000 clones, 84% seen once. The source material was CD4+ or CD8+ T cells sorted from blood, sampled in a trial of the OX40 agonist ivuxolimab. The receptors come from an adult with an advanced solid tumor such as melanoma, head and neck, liver or kidney cancer. The CDR3 runs from the conserved cysteine through the conserved F or W. Fields, in order: clone size, J gene, D gene, V gene, CDR3 DNA, CDR3 protein. The D gene is left open where the match is weak. Part of the rows lack a size; the others show once, few, many or a class for expanded clones.

clone size: -
J gene: TRBJ1-2
D gene: -
V gene: TRBV9
CDR3 DNA: TGTGCCAGCAGCGTAGGTGGGGACTCTCACTATGGCTACACCTTC
CDR3 protein: CASSVGGDSHYGYTF

clone size: -
J gene: TRBJ1-1
D gene: -
V gene: TRBV5-1
CDR3 DNA: TGCGCCAGCAGCTTGGTTCCGAACACTGAAGCTTTCTTT
CDR3 protein: CASSLVPNTEAFF

clone size: -
J gene: TRBJ2-4
D gene: TRBD1
V gene: TRBV5-6
CDR3 DNA: TGTGCCACCTCCCGGGACAGGGCGAACATTCAGTACTTC
CDR3 protein: CATSRDRANIQYF

clone size: once
J gene: TRBJ2-2
D gene: -
V gene: TRBV4-2
CDR3 DNA: TGTGCCAGCAGCCAGGGACGGTTGAACACCGGGGAGCTGTTTTTT
CDR3 protein: CASSQGRLNTGELFF

clone size: -
J gene: TRBJ2-1
D gene: -
V gene: TRBV6-4
CDR3 DNA: TGTGCCAGCAGCAACGGGAACCTCTACAATGAGCAGTTCTTC
CDR3 protein: CASSNGNLYNEQFF

clone size: once
J gene: TRBJ1-4
D gene: TRBD1
V gene: TRBV9
CDR3 DNA: TGTGCCAGCAGCAACTCCGACAGGGGGATTAGTGAAAAACTGTTTTTT
CDR3 protein: CASSNSDRGISEKLFF

clone size: -
J gene: TRBJ2-5
D gene: -
V gene: TRBV11-2
CDR3 DNA: TGTGCCAGCGGCTCCGGGCCCCGGGAGACCCAGTACTTC
CDR3 protein: CASGSGPRETQYF

clone size: -
J gene: TRBJ2-2
D gene: TRBD2
V gene: TRBV9
CDR3 DNA: TGTGCCAGCAGCCCAGGGACTAGCGGGGGGGCGAACACCGGGGAGCTGTTTTTT
CDR3 protein: CASSPGTSGGANTGELFF

clone size: -
J gene: TRBJ2-7
D gene: TRBD1
V gene: TRBV18
CDR3 DNA: TGTGCCAGCTCACTTACAGGGGGACCCGAGCAGTACTTC
CDR3 protein: CASSLTGGPEQYF

clone size: -
J gene: TRBJ1-5
D gene: TRBD1
V gene: TRBV19
CDR3 DNA: TGTGCCAGTAGTTCGGGACAGAATCAGCCCCAGCATTTT
CDR3 protein: CASSSGQNQPQHF

clone size: -
J gene: TRBJ1-6
D gene: -
V gene: TRBV7-2
CDR3 DNA: TGTGCCAGCTCCTGGGGGGGGCCACCCCTCCACTTT
CDR3 protein: CASSWGGPPLHF

clone size: -
J gene: TRBJ2-3
D gene: -
V gene: TRBV12-2
CDR3 DNA: TGTGCAAGTCGCTTAGATTATGGGGGGGCCATACCCGCTAGCACAGATACGCAGTATTTT
CDR3 protein: CASRLDYGGAIPASTDTQYF

clone size: -
J gene: TRBJ2-3
D gene: TRBD2
V gene: TRBV5-1
CDR3 DNA: TGCGCCAGCAGCTTGGGACTAGCAGAGGTTACGCAGTATTTT
CDR3 protein: CASSLGLAEVTQYF

clone size: -
J gene: TRBJ1-5
D gene: -
V gene: TRBV2
CDR3 DNA: TGTGCCAGCTGTCAAAGGAGCAATCAGCCCCAGCATTTT
CDR3 protein: CASCQRSNQPQHF

clone size: -
J gene: TRBJ2-5
D gene: -
V gene: TRBV9
CDR3 DNA: TGTGCCAGCAGCGTAGAAGGGACCCCCCGGGAGACCCAGTACTTC
CDR3 protein: CASSVEGTPRETQYF

clone size: -
J gene: TRBJ2-7
D gene: -
V gene: TRBV20-1
CDR3 DNA: TGCAGTGCTAGCCACCACTACGAGCAGTACTTC
CDR3 protein: CSASHHYEQYF

clone size: -
J gene: TRBJ1-6
D gene: -
V gene: TRBV5-1
CDR3 DNA: TGCGCCAGCAGCTTGGTTCAGGGTACGGATTCACCCCTCCACTTT
CDR3 protein: CASSLVQGTDSPLHF

clone size: -
J gene: TRBJ2-7
D gene: TRBD1
V gene: TRBV5-5
CDR3 DNA: TGTGCCAGCAGTGTGACCGGGACAGACTCCTACGAGCAGTACTTC
CDR3 protein: CASSVTGTDSYEQYF

clone size: -
J gene: TRBJ2-2
D gene: -
V gene: TRBV6-5
CDR3 DNA: TGTGCCAGCAGTTACGTTGGGCGCTCGAACACCGGGGAGCTGTTTTTT
CDR3 protein: CASSYVGRSNTGELFF

clone size: -
J gene: TRBJ2-7
D gene: TRBD1
V gene: TRBV29-1
CDR3 DNA: TGCAGCGTTGGACAGGGGTACCACGAGCAGTACTTC
CDR3 protein: CSVGQGYHEQYF

clone size: -
J gene: TRBJ2-7
D gene: -
V gene: TRBV7-2
CDR3 DNA: TGTGCCAGCAGCCCAGGGGCTGGGGGGGCCTACGAGCAGTACTTC
CDR3 protein: CASSPGAGGAYEQYF

clone size: many
J gene: TRBJ1-2
D gene: -
V gene: TRBV6-5
CDR3 DNA: TGTGCCAGCAGTCCCGACAGCTCTAACTATGGCTACACCTTC
CDR3 protein: CASSPDSSNYGYTF

clone size: -
J gene: TRBJ2-2
D gene: TRBD1
V gene: TRBV5-1
CDR3 DNA: TGCGCCAGCAGCTTGGTTACAGGGGCGAACACCGGGGAGCTGTTTTTT
CDR3 protein: CASSLVTGANTGELFF

clone size: -
J gene: TRBJ2-7
D gene: -
V gene: TRBV7-2
CDR3 DNA: TGTGCCAGCAGCCTGAGCTCCTACGAGCAGTACTTC
CDR3 protein: CASSLSSYEQYF

clone size: -
J gene: TRBJ2-6
D gene: -
V gene: TRBV5-6
CDR3 DNA: TGTGCCAGCAGCTTCCTGGGTCAATCAAACTCTGGGGCCAACGTCCTGACTTTC
CDR3 protein: CASSFLGQSNSGANVLTF

clone size: once
J gene: TRBJ2-1
D gene: -
V gene: TRBV19
CDR3 DNA: TGTGCCAGTAATACGAACAGTCAGTTCTTC
CDR3 protein: CASNTNSQFF

clone size: -
J gene: TRBJ2-1
D gene: TRBD2
V gene: TRBV6-6
CDR3 DNA: TGTGCCACCAATGCCGGGACTAACTCCTACAATGAGCAGTTCTTC
CDR3 protein: CATNAGTNSYNEQFF

clone size: -
J gene: TRBJ2-1
D gene: -
V gene: TRBV6-1
CDR3 DNA: TGTGCCAGCAGTGAAGGGGCAGGGATCAATGAGCAGTTCTTC
CDR3 protein: CASSEGAGINEQFF

clone size: -
J gene: TRBJ1-2
D gene: -
V gene: TRBV14
CDR3 DNA: TGTGCCAGCAGCCCCTCGGGCCGAGGCTGGGGCTACACCTTC
CDR3 protein: CASSPSGRGWGYTF

clone size: -
J gene: TRBJ2-3
D gene: -
V gene: TRBV5-6
CDR3 DNA: TGTGCCAGCAGCTCAGGGGTTTCTTTCACAGATACGCAGTATTTT
CDR3 protein: CASSSGVSFTDTQYF

clone size: -
J gene: TRBJ1-1
D gene: -
V gene: TRBV7-6
CDR3 DNA: TGTGCCAGCAGCTTAAGAGCAGGGGTGAACACTGAAGCTTTCTTT
CDR3 protein: CASSLRAGVNTEAFF

clone size: few
J gene: TRBJ2-2
D gene: -
V gene: TRBV12-5
CDR3 DNA: TGTGCTAGTGGTCCCGCATCCGGGTTAGGGTGGACCGGGGAGCTGTTTTTT
CDR3 protein: CASGPASGLGWTGELFF

clone size: -
J gene: TRBJ1-5
D gene: -
V gene: TRBV13
CDR3 DNA: TGTGCCAGCAGACTGGCCGGGGGCAATCAGCCCCAGCATTTT
CDR3 protein: CASRLAGGNQPQHF

clone size: -
J gene: TRBJ2-2
D gene: -
V gene: TRBV6-5
CDR3 DNA: TGTGCCAGCGGCCGACTAGCGAACACCGGGGAGCTGTTTTTT
CDR3 protein: CASGRLANTGELFF

clone size: -
J gene: TRBJ2-1
D gene: TRBD2
V gene: TRBV5-4
CDR3 DNA: TGTGCCAGCAGCCCTGGGCCAGCGGGAGGGCCTTCCTACAATGAGCAGTTCTTC
CDR3 protein: CASSPGPAGGPSYNEQFF

clone size: -
J gene: TRBJ2-2
D gene: -
V gene: TRBV4-1
CDR3 DNA: TGCGCCAGCAGCCAAGAACTCAGAAACACCGGGGAGCTGTTTTTT
CDR3 protein: CASSQELRNTGELFF

clone size: -
J gene: TRBJ2-2
D gene: TRBD2
V gene: TRBV6-1
CDR3 DNA: TGTGCCAGCAGTGAGGCGGCTAGCGGGAGCCTCTTGGGCGGGGAGCTGTTTTTT
CDR3 protein: CASSEAASGSLLGGELFF

clone size: -
J gene: TRBJ2-7
D gene: -
V gene: TRBV19
CDR3 DNA: TGTGCCAGTAGCCCCAGGGGATCCCTACTTGAGCAGTACTTC
CDR3 protein: CASSPRGSLLEQYF

clone size: few
J gene: TRBJ1-5
D gene: -
V gene: TRBV2
CDR3 DNA: TGTGCCAGCAGGCCGGGACGGTCTATTAATCAGCCCCAGCATTTT
CDR3 protein: CASRPGRSINQPQHF

clone size: -
J gene: TRBJ2-4
D gene: -
V gene: TRBV11-2
CDR3 DNA: TGTGCCAGCAGCCACTGGGACACCCTCAAAAACATTCAGTACTTC
CDR3 protein: CASSHWDTLKNIQYF

clone size: -
J gene: TRBJ1-1
D gene: -
V gene: TRBV19
CDR3 DNA: TGTGCCAGTAGTTGGGGAGCCTCCGGGGGTGAAGCTTTCTTT
CDR3 protein: CASSWGASGGEAFF

clone size: -
J gene: TRBJ2-2
D gene: TRBD2
V gene: TRBV2
CDR3 DNA: TGTGCCAGCAGTGAGGGTAGAGCGGGGGGGCTCGTCACCGGGGAGCTGTTTTTT
CDR3 protein: CASSEGRAGGLVTGELFF